This T cell receptor (beta chain) derives from a study of cytomegalovirus exposure and HLA in healthy donors. Study-level points and caveats: Donor immune exposure was known only as CMV serostatus.

Looked up from germline, CDR1 is SGHRS and CDR2 is YFSETQ. The CDR3 has 14 amino acids. V gave up 2 bases and J gave up 6 bases; unmatched junction bases: 5. Note on this clone: Its antigen remains unknown.

At collection, donors were nominally healthy, but unrecorded immune exposures were probable. The PCR contained 60 Vbeta and 13 Jbeta primers. Original processing notes: In a later analysis, of about 80 million unique beta chains, roughly 11 million appeared in at least two donors. TCRdb keeps only in-frame clones here, not all; method: immunoSEQ multiplex PCR. The V and J calls and the clone size are those of that table, but D and trimming were determined from the DNA. The sample carries roughly 200,000 clones, approximately 84% recorded once. Material: PBMCs. This sequence originates from a woman aged 40 to 55 in good health and CMV-seronegative. V is TRBV5-1 and J is TRBJ1-2; TRBD1 matches 9 bases. CDR3 bases: TGCGCCAGCAGCTTCGGTGGGGACAGGGATGGCTACACCTTC. It is translated as CASSFGGDRDGYTF.